A single sample is the source of the 23 T cell receptor beta chains below, sequenced in a study of cytomegalovirus exposure and HLA in healthy donors. This PCR relied on a set of 60 Vbeta primers and 13 Jbeta primers. Here immunoSEQ multiplex PCR was the method, and the copy in TCRdb shows in-frame clones only, minus some. The table includes some 150,000 clones, around 72% detected once. Sequencing used PBMCs. The receptors were gathered from a human donor in good health.

This chain connects TRBV7-8 to TRBJ2-2, with 7 positions matching TRBD1. Germline CDR1 is SGHVS and CDR2 is FQNEAQ. The V segment lost 5 bases and the J segment 1 base; nucleotides outside the gene matches: 4. The CDR3 has 15 amino acids. The CDR3 region is CASSPRTGNTGELFF. The CDR3 bases are TGTGCCAGCAGCCCCCGGACAGGGAACACCGGGGAGCTGTTTTTT.

This clone occurred a few times. This chain links TRBV7-9 with TRBJ2-5; 7 bases map to TRBD1. From germline, CDR1 is SEHNR and CDR2 FQNEAQ (reference sequence). This CDR3 region has 12 residues. With V trimmed by 5 bases and J by 4 bases, 1 base remained unmatched. CDR3 bases: TGTGCCAGCAGCCGGGACAGAGAGACCCAGTACTTC. This codes for CASSRDRETQYF.

A word on this clone: The junction does not match germline at one end; this may be a read error. J is TRBJ2-7 and V is TRBV9, with D hard to call. Germline lookup yields CDR1 SGDLS and CDR2 YYNGEE. The CDR3 extends over 8 amino acids. The CDR3 reads CASSVGLF. In DNA form, the CDR3 reads TGTGCCAGCAGCGTAGGTCTCTTC.

The chain links TRBV11-2 to TRBJ1-4; 7 bases line up with TRBD1. Trimming cost V 0 bases and J 6 bases; bases outside gene matches: 4. Per germline, CDR1 SGHAT and CDR2 FQNNGV. The CDR3 contains 15 residues. CDR3 nucleotides: TGTGCCAGCAGCTTAGATGGGACAGTGGATGAAAAACTGTTTTTT. It specifies CASSLDGTVDEKLFF.

The chain recombines TRBV29-1 with TRBJ1-1; weak D call: TRBD1 (5 bases). The germline V gene has CDR1 SQVTM and CDR2 ANQGSEA. The CDR3 has 13 residues. The V gene lost 6 bases and the J gene lost 0 bases, with 11 bases spanning the gap. The CDR3 sequence: CSVGLGVNTEAFF. The CDR3, as DNA: TGCAGCGTGGGCCTAGGGGTGAACACTGAAGCTTTCTTT.

Only a few counts were recorded for this clone. This chain uses TRBV6-1 with TRBJ2-3, with a tentative D call TRBD1 (6 bases). The CDR3 covers 15 residues. V gave up 4 bases and J gave up 3 bases, with 14 bases separating them. Germline V lookup: CDR1 MNHNS, CDR2 SASEGT. In nucleotides, the CDR3 is TGTGCCAGCAGTGCTACAGGGCGAGGGACAGATACGCAGTATTTT. It is translated as CASSATGRGTDTQYF.

V is TRBV9 and J is TRBJ2-7; unclear D gene. Germline-derived CDR1 and CDR2 are SGDLS and YYNGEE. Trimming left V 0 bases short and J 4 bases short, with 17 bases between. The CDR3 is made up of 16 amino acids. This chain's CDR3 is CASSVGPRVDSYEQYF. In DNA form, the CDR3 reads TGTGCCAGCAGCGTAGGCCCCCGGGTGGATTCATACGAGCAGTACTTC.

The CDR3 coding sequence is TGTGCCAGCAGCTTAGACAGGTACACCGGGGAGCTGTTTTTT. This translates into CASSLDRYTGELFF. The chain couples TRBV7-3 to TRBJ2-2, with D possibly TRBD1 on 6 matching bases. In germline, CDR1 is SGHTA, CDR2 FQGTGA. The CDR3 consists of 14 residues. Trimming pared 2 bases from V and 3 bases from J, leaving 7 bases between.

In its sample, this clone was seen a few times. The chain links TRBV15 to TRBJ2-3; D may be TRBD2 (5 bases). CDR1 and CDR2 from the germline V gene are LNHNV and YYDKDF (reference sequence). The CDR3 totals 16 residues. V lost 1 base and J lost 2, with 13 bases in between. The CDR3 protein is CATSRAAVPPTDTQYF. The CDR3 nucleotides are TGTGCCACCAGCAGAGCAGCGGTTCCCCCCACAGATACGCAGTATTTT. Full variable domain (missing parts from reference TRBV15 and TRBJ2-3): DAMVIQNPRYQVTQFGKPVTLSCSQTLNHNVMYWYQQKSSQAPKLLFHYYDKDFNNEADTPDNFQSRRPNTSFCFLDIRSPGLGDTAMYLCATSRAAVPPTDTQYFGPGTRLTVL.

The chain combines TRBV7-8 with TRBJ1-5, with 7 bases fitting TRBD1. There are 14 residues in the CDR3. With 4 bases clipped from V and 2 bases from J, the junction kept 2 bases outside the gene matches. CDR1 is SGHVS, CDR2 FQNEAQ, per germline. CDR3 DNA sequence: TGTGCCAGCAGCTCAACAGGGGGCAATCAGCCCCAGCATTTT. Its protein product is CASSSTGGNQPQHF.

The chain recombines TRBV27 with TRBJ1-1, with TRBD1 matching over 9 bases. CDR1 MNHEY and CDR2 SMNVEV come from the germline V gene (reference sequence). The CDR3 sequence is 13 residues long. V lost 5 bases and J lost 7; bases outside the gene matches: 5. CDR3 sequence reads: CASSKTGGYEAFF. CDR3 in DNA: TGTGCCAGCAGTAAGACAGGGGGATATGAAGCTTTCTTT.

This clone was seen a few times. The V call is TRBV4-1, the J call TRBJ1-5, with a possible D match to TRBD1 (5 bases). V lost 0 bases, J lost 2 bases, and 17 bases lay in between. This CDR3 contains 18 residues. Germline V gives CDR1 MGHRA, CDR2 YSYEKL. This CDR3 reads CASSQESGGVEGNQPQHF. The CDR3 coding sequence is TGCGCCAGCAGCCAAGAATCCGGGGGGGTGGAAGGCAATCAGCCCCAGCATTTT.

V gene TRBV11-3 combines with J gene TRBJ2-7; 7 positions agree with TRBD1. The length of the CDR3 is 12 residues. V dropped 10 bases and J dropped 4; count of bases not matched to a gene: 7. Germline V lookup: CDR1 SGHNT, CDR2 YENEEA. The DNA for the CDR3 is TGTGCCACAACAGGGGATGGATACGAGCAGTACTTC. This codes for CATTGDGYEQYF.

The J gene is TRBJ1-1, the V gene TRBV7-9, with 11 nucleotides matching TRBD1. Germline CDR1 reads SEHNR; CDR2 reads FQNEAQ (reference sequence). CDR3 length: 17 residues. Trimming cost V 6 bases and J 0 bases; bases outside gene matches: 9. The CDR3 nucleotides are TGTGCCAGCAGTTATCCGGGACAGGGGGAGATGAACACTGAAGCTTTCTTT. It codes for CASSYPGQGEMNTEAFF.

The chain employs TRBV28 and TRBJ1-5, with 8 bases fitting TRBD1. V trimming: 6 bases; J trimming: 0 bases; junction bases outside the gene matches: 7. The CDR3 has 16 residues. Germline V gives CDR1 MDHEN, CDR2 SYDVKM. In nucleotides, the CDR3 is TGTGCCAGCAGGGACAGGGCAAGGGATAGCAATCAGCCCCAGCATTTT. Translated, it gives CASRDRARDSNQPQHF.

J is TRBJ1-4 and V is TRBV9; the match to TRBD1 covers 7 bases. The length of the CDR3 is 15 residues. Per germline, CDR1 SGDLS and CDR2 YYNGEE. Trimming cost V 4 bases and J 0 bases; bases outside gene matches: 3. The CDR3 coding sequence is TGTGCCAGCAGCTTGCAGGGGGCAACTAATGAAAAACTGTTTTTT. Encoded protein: CASSLQGATNEKLFF.

The genes are TRBV27 and TRBJ2-3; 7 bases align to TRBD2. Losses at the gene ends were 8 bases for V and 0 bases for J; bases not matched to a gene: 2. The CDR3 sequence is 13 residues long. The germline CDR1 and CDR2 sequences are MNHEY and SMNVEV (reference sequence). The CDR3 loop reads CASRLASTDTQYF. DNA for the CDR3: TGTGCCAGCCGACTAGCAAGCACAGATACGCAGTATTTT.

This chain uses TRBV9 with TRBJ1-2, with D unclear. The CDR3 loop spans 14 amino acids. Trimming cost V 0 bases and J 2 bases, with 8 bases left between them. Looked up from germline, CDR1 is SGDLS and CDR2 is YYNGEE. The CDR3 DNA sequence: TGTGCCAGCAGCGTAGATTCCGCGAACTATGGCTACACCTTC. Translation gives CASSVDSANYGYTF.

This clone has more than one count but fewer than ten. J is TRBJ2-1 and V is TRBV13; 10 bases match TRBD2. The ends lost 5 bases at V and 5 bases at J; junction bases unmatched: 9. Per germline, CDR1 PRHDT and CDR2 FYEKMQ (reference sequence). The CDR3 runs 16 residues. The DNA of the CDR3 is TGTGCCAGCAGCCCACGTCCTAGCGGGAGAGACAATGAGCAGTTCTTC. Residues: CASSPRPSGRDNEQFF.

This clone was observed a handful of times. The rearrangement links TRBV5-4 to TRBJ2-5; 8 bases are shared with TRBD1. Germline V CDR1 and CDR2: SGHNT, YYREEE (reference sequence). V lost 7 bases to trimming and J lost 5 bases; unmatched junction nucleotides: 7. The CDR3 has 13 amino acids. The CDR3: CASSMTGVETQYF. The CDR3 region has the DNA TGTGCCAGCTCAATGACAGGGGTGGAGACCCAGTACTTC.

The CDR3: CASSLRGGIGEKLFF. The CDR3 nucleotides are TGCGCCAGCAGCTTGAGGGGGGGCATCGGCGAAAAACTGTTTTTT. V is TRBV5-1 and J is TRBJ1-4, with D possibly matching TRBD1 (6 bases). There are 15 residues in the CDR3. Germline V lookup: CDR1 SGHRS, CDR2 YFSETQ. Deletions cut 1 base from V and 8 bases from J, with 15 bases between.

This clone was observed a handful of times. J is TRBJ1-1 and V is TRBV6-6; the D gene is possibly TRBD1 (5 bases). CDR3 length: 13 residues. The germline V and J ends were trimmed by 6 bases and 5 bases, with 13 bases remaining between them. CDR1 MNHNY and CDR2 SVGAGI come from the germline V gene (reference sequence). CDR3 nucleotide sequence: TGTGCCAGCAGATTATCCAGGGTGACTGAAGCTTTCTTT. Translating it yields CASRLSRVTEAFF.

The chain uses TRBV5-4 and TRBJ2-7; possibly TRBD2 for D (5 bases). Germline assignment: CDR1 SGHNT and CDR2 YYREEE (reference sequence). Trimming shortened V by 4 bases and J by 1 base, and 12 bases separated the two germline ends. The CDR3 extends over 14 amino acids. CDR3 sequence: CASSTTRGSYEQYF. The CDR3 DNA reads TGTGCCAGCAGCACAACTCGGGGTTCCTACGAGCAGTACTTC.